This T cell receptor (beta chain) was sequenced during a study of blood T cell repertoires in COVID-19. How the authors handled the data: Reference gene primer amplification gave estimated nucleated cell counts. Repertoires were generated with immunoSEQ multiplex PCR, while TCRdb's copy carries only in-frame clones and drops some. V, J and clone size were drawn from that table, and D and trimming were deduced from the DNA. The data hold hundreds of thousands of clones, with roughly nine tenths observed a single time. Those enrolled, adults aged roughly 18 to 89 years, came from roughly 23 US areas. The receptor's source is a man in his sixties who had recovered from COVID-19. Sequencing was carried out using PBMCs or T cells enriched from blood (not recorded which).

CDR3 protein: CASRSGRGVQETQYF. The CDR3 region has the DNA TGTGCCAGCAGATCCGGGCGGGGGGTACAAGAGACCCAGTACTTC. J is TRBJ2-5 and V is TRBV2; TRBD2 matches 8 bases. Germline trimming cut 6 bases from V and 2 bases from J; bases unmatched to any gene: 8. The CDR3 length is 15 residues. Per the germline V gene, CDR1 is SNHLY and CDR2 is FYNNEI.